The rows below give T cell receptor beta chains drawn from one sample of a study of neurological immune-mediated disorders. Using its own MiXCR run on the 5' RACE reads, TCRdb lists one record per CDR3 protein. Among over 25,000 distinct CDR3 sequences, more than 1.3% were seen once, and the ten largest hold roughly 8.7%. The sequenced sample was PBMCs. All receptors derive from a woman aged 25 to 39 with multiple sclerosis. Both conserved end residues are part of each CDR3. A D gene is named only where the DNA matches it firmly. Each size is once, few, many or a size class.

V gene,D gene,clone size,J gene,CDR3 DNA,CDR3 protein
TRBV12-3/TRBV12-4,.,many,TRBJ2-5,TGTGCCAGCACCCCGCAGGGGCGCTTTGAGACCCAGTACTTC,CASTPQGRFETQYF
TRBV12-3/TRBV12-4,TRBD2,many,TRBJ2-7,TGTGCCAGCAGCAGGCAGAGTCTAGCGGGGGCCTACGAGCAGTACTTC,CASSRQSLAGAYEQYF
TRBV7-2,TRBD1,many,TRBJ1-2,TGTGCCAGCAGCACCGGGACAGTCTATGGCTACACCTTC,CASSTGTVYGYTF
TRBV2,.,many,TRBJ1-4,TGTGCCAGCAGTGAAGGGCCAGGGAATTTGGGGGAAAAACTGTTTTTT,CASSEGPGNLGEKLFF
TRBV12-3/TRBV12-4,.,many,TRBJ1-2,TGTGCCAGCAGTCGGGACCTTTATGGCTACACCTTC,CASSRDLYGYTF
TRBV7-2,TRBD1,many,TRBJ2-5,TGTGCCAGCAGCTCAGACAGGGGGCGCGAAGAGACCCAGTACTTC,CASSSDRGREETQYF
TRBV15,.,many,TRBJ1-2,TGTGCCACCAGCAGACGCGGGACCTATGGCTACACCTTC,CATSRRGTYGYTF
TRBV5-1,TRBD2,many,TRBJ2-1,TGCGCCAGCAGCCTTGCACTAGCGGGGATGAATGAGCAGTTCTTC,CASSLALAGMNEQFF
TRBV6-5,TRBD1,many,TRBJ1-2,TGTGCCAGCAGTCCGGGACAGGGGAGGAGCTATGGCTACACCTTC,CASSPGQGRSYGYTF
TRBV24-1,.,few,TRBJ2-2,TGTGCCACCAGTGATCCTCAGGAAGGCGACACCGGGGAGCTGTTTTTT,CATSDPQEGDTGELFF
TRBV12-3/TRBV12-4,.,many,TRBJ2-3,TGTGCCAGCAGTCAGGGGACCACCACAGATACGCAGTATTTT,CASSQGTTTDTQYF
TRBV7-6,.,many,TRBJ2-7,TGTGCCAGCAGCTTAGCAGGACCTAGCCGTATCTACGAGCAGTACTTC,CASSLAGPSRIYEQYF
TRBV5-1,.,many,TRBJ1-5,TGCGCCAGCAGCTTGGGGCAGGGCGTCAATCAGCCCCAGCATTTT,CASSLGQGVNQPQHF
TRBV12-3/TRBV12-4,TRBD1,many,TRBJ2-3,TGTGCCAGCAGTCCCCAGGGGACAGTGAGCACAGATACGCAGTATTTT,CASSPQGTVSTDTQYF
TRBV7-7,.,many,TRBJ1-4,TGTGCCAGCAGCTTACAACCTAATGAAAAACTGTTTTTT,CASSLQPNEKLFF
TRBV4-1,.,many,TRBJ2-7,TGCGCCAGCAGCCAAGGTGGGGGGAGCTCCTACGAGCAGTACTTC,CASSQGGGSSYEQYF
TRBV11-2,.,many,TRBJ2-3,TGTGCCAGCAGCCTGGGGGTTGCGGATACGCAGTATTTT,CASSLGVADTQYF
TRBV2,TRBD1,many,TRBJ2-5,TGTGCCAGCGTAGACAGGGAAGAGACCCAGTACTTC,CASVDREETQYF
TRBV20-1,TRBD2,many,TRBJ2-7,TGCAGTGCGGATGCCGGGACTAGCGACCACGAGCAGTACTTC,CSADAGTSDHEQYF
TRBV5-1,.,many,TRBJ1-1,TGCGCCAGCAGCTTGGATGGGGCGGGAACTGAAGCTTTCTTT,CASSLDGAGTEAFF
TRBV12-3/TRBV12-4,.,many,TRBJ2-1,TGTGCCAGCAGCCCCCGCACCAATGAGCAGTTCTTC,CASSPRTNEQFF
TRBV5-1,.,many,TRBJ1-3,TGCGCCAGCAGCTTGGGCGAGATCTCTGGAAACACCATATATTTT,CASSLGEISGNTIYF
TRBV29-1,TRBD1,many,TRBJ2-3,TGCAGCGTTGAACAGGGGGCAGATACGCAGTATTTT,CSVEQGADTQYF
TRBV7-9,.,many,TRBJ2-5,TGTGCCAGCAGCTTAGCTTGGGATGGGGAGACCCAGTACTTC,CASSLAWDGETQYF
TRBV5-1,.,many,TRBJ2-7,TGCGCCAGCAGCCAGGACGCACATGCCTACGAGCAGTACTTC,CASSQDAHAYEQYF
TRBV12-5,.,many,TRBJ2-1,TGTGCTAGTGGTTTGGTACTAGGTCCAGCGACCGAGGAGCAGTTCTTC,CASGLVLGPATEEQFF
TRBV20-1,.,many,TRBJ2-5,TGCAGTGCTAGTAGAGCAGGCCCCTACAAAGAGACCCAGTACTTC,CSASRAGPYKETQYF
TRBV7-9,.,many,TRBJ2-2,TGTGCCAGCAGCTTACTTCGGGGAACCGGGGAGCTGTTTTTT,CASSLLRGTGELFF
TRBV7-7,.,many,TRBJ2-5,TGTGACAGCAGTCCAAGTCGGGGAGAGACCCAGTACTTC,CDSSPSRGETQYF
TRBV9,.,many,TRBJ2-3,TGTGCCAGCAGCGTAGAAGACTCGGGGGATACGCAGTATTTT,CASSVEDSGDTQYF
TRBV20-1,TRBD2,many,TRBJ2-4,TGCAGTGCTTCGGGGGGGAACATTCAGTACTTC,CSASGGNIQYF
TRBV7-2,TRBD1,many,TRBJ1-6,TGTGCCAGCAGCCTACAGGGGGCCCTAAATTCACCCCTCCACTTT,CASSLQGALNSPLHF
TRBV6-2/TRBV6-3,TRBD2,many,TRBJ2-3,TGTGCCAGCAGTTATTCGGGGGGAAGCACAGATACGCAGTATTTT,CASSYSGGSTDTQYF
TRBV15,.,many,TRBJ2-7,TGTGCCACCAGCGGCGCAGGGGATAGGGACGAGCAGTACTTC,CATSGAGDRDEQYF
TRBV4-3,.,many,TRBJ2-2,TGCGCCAGCAGCGGCCTAGCGAACACCGGGGAGCTGTTTTTT,CASSGLANTGELFF
TRBV7-2,TRBD2,many,TRBJ2-3,TGTGCCAGCAGCTCTAGCGGGGAGGCATGCACAGATACGCAGTATTTT,CASSSSGEACTDTQYF
TRBV3-1,.,many,TRBJ2-5,TGTGCCAGCAGCCAAAAGTGGGCGAGGGAGACCCAGTACTTC,CASSQKWARETQYF
TRBV5-1,.,many,TRBJ2-7,TGCGCCAGCAGCTTGAGGGCGGAGGGCGAGCAGTACTTC,CASSLRAEGEQYF
TRBV5-5,.,many,TRBJ2-1,TGTGCCAGCAGCGGCAGGGATTTCGGCCTCAATGAGCAGTTCTTC,CASSGRDFGLNEQFF